The 2 T cell receptor beta chains listed next were all sequenced from one sample in a study of cytomegalovirus exposure and HLA in healthy donors (dated by TCRdb to the late 2010s). Libraries were constructed by the immunoSEQ multiplex PCR assay. TCRdb retrieved this table from immuneACCESS and kept in-frame rearrangements only. Not all clones are present; in checked studies, unresolved V genes account for under half, and no reason is known for the remainder. For this sample the table gives about 66,000 clones, of which nearly 98% were detected only once. The top ten clonotypes cover 1.5% to 2% of the sample. Sequences were obtained from PBMCs. Receptor source: a woman younger than 35 in good health and CMV-seropositive.

The chain uses TRBV27 and TRBJ1-2, with TRBD1 as a possible D gene (5 bases). Trimming stripped 5 bases from V and 4 bases from J, with 17 bases between. The germline CDR1 and CDR2 sequences are MNHEY and SMNVEV (reference sequence). The CDR3 runs 15 residues. The CDR3 DNA reads TGTGCCAGCAGTGCCCAGGCGGGACCCAGCTATGGCTACACCTTC. It is translated as CASSAQAGPSYGYTF.

This chain uses TRBV18 with TRBJ1-5; D perhaps matches TRBD1 (5 bases). Germline V lookup: CDR1 KGHSH, CDR2 LQKENI. The length of the CDR3 is 16 residues. With 2 bases removed from V and 6 bases from J, the gap between germline ends came to 17 bases. The CDR3 region is CASSPTTPAGGQPQHF. The CDR3 nucleotides are TGTGCCAGCTCACCAACGACTCCGGCGGGGGGTCAGCCCCAGCATTTT.